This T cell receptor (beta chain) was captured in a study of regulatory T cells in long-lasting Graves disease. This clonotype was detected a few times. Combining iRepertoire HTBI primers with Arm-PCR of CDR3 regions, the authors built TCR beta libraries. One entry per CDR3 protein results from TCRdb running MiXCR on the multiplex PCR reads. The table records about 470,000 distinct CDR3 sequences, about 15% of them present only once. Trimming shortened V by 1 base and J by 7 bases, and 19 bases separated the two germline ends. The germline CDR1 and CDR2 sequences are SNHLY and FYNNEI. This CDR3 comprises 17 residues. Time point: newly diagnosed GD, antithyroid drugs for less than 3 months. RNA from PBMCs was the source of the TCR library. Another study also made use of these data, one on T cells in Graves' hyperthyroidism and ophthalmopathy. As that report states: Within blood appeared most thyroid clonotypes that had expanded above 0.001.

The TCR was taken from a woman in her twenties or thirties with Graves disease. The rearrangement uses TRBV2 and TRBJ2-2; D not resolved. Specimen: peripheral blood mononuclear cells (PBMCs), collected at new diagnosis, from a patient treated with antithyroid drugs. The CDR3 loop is CASSEEWSGLAGGELFF. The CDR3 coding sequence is TGTGCCAGCAGTGAAGAGTGGTCCGGTTTGGCTGGCGGGGAGCTGTTTTTT.